This T cell receptor beta chain was sequenced for a study of CD8 T cells in ankylosing spondylitis. Study-level findings and limits: Earlier studies detected some motif variants in reactive arthritis synovial fluid and blood. CD8+ cells made up the disease-linked clones, which were relatively rare in peripheral blood. Among TCR beta sequences, a motif of eight or nine highly homologous variants appeared characteristic of ankylosing spondylitis blood. In ankylosing spondylitis patients, matched synovial fluid reportedly showed significant enrichment of disease-linked clones.

This clonotype was seen a single time. The antigen remains undetermined. TCRdb re-analysed the 5' RACE reads in MiXCR, keeping a single row per CDR3 protein. The table has around 320,000 distinct CDR3 sequences, less than 25% seen once. The sequencing sample was made of blood, either unsorted or a sorted T cell fraction (not recorded which). The TCR was taken from a female donor with ankylosing spondylitis or in good health (not recorded which).

CDR3 amino acids: CASSGVGYTF. The CDR3 DNA is TGTGCCAGCAGCGGCGTAGGCTACACCTTC. The chain combines TRBV11-1 with TRBJ1-2, with D unclear. The germline V gene encodes CDR1 SGHAT and CDR2 FQDESV (reference sequence). There are 10 residues in the CDR3. V was pared by 5 bases and J by 8 bases, with 6 bases between.